Sequencing of this TCR beta chain was carried out in a study of T cell responses to AZD1222 COVID-19 vaccine. Broader study findings: A mostly white British donor set with more females was recruited, and clonal diversity was possibly underestimated. A rise in Spike-specific TCR breadth and depth followed two AZD1222 doses. The repertoires were collected only after the peak T cell response. At 160-218 and 743-854, vaccine-associated CD4 TCRs were dominant, and they spanned spike.

Of note for this clone: Its antigen is not known.

Assay: immunoSEQ multiplex PCR; the TCRdb copy retains only in-frame clones and omits some. Counted here are some 92,000 clones, around 91% occurring once; the ten biggest clones make up 5.2%. Trimming stripped 5 bases from V and 3 bases from J, with 11 bases between. The germline gives CDR1 SGHRS, CDR2 YFSETQ. This CDR3 comprises 13 residues. This sequence was found in an adult in good health. The V and J genes are TRBV5-1 and TRBJ1-2; the D gene is possibly TRBD1 (6 bases). The sample was peripheral blood, taken on day 0 of MenACWY control vaccination. CDR3: CASRQGSDYGYTF. DNA of the CDR3: TGCGCCAGCAGGCAGGGGTCGGACTATGGCTACACCTTC.